This TCR beta chain was sequenced in a study of response to subunit inactivated influenza vaccine. This clonotype was detected a few times. TCRdb re-analysed the RT-PCR reads in MiXCR, keeping a single row per CDR3 protein. The sample lists some 540,000 distinct CDR3 sequences, roughly 25% seen once, with approximately 3% in the top ten. This sample also belongs to another study, concerning T cells expressing NK-cell markers. Per that study: Scientists made TCR beta cDNA using 5'RACE template switching with UMIs.

This sequence was found in a man in his fifties who received an inactivated influenza vaccine. The sample was CD4+ T cells sorted from PBMCs, taken 12 days after vaccination.

The CDR3 loop is CASSLVSGTGSEAFF. The CDR3 DNA reads as TGTGCCAGCAGCTTGGTCTCCGGGACAGGTTCTGAAGCTTTCTTT. V is TRBV5-5 and J is TRBJ1-1, with TRBD1 identical over 8 bases. Germline lookup yields CDR1 SGHKS and CDR2 YYEKEE (reference sequence). Germline trimming cut 0 bases from V and 6 bases from J; bases unmatched to any gene: 7. The length of the CDR3 is 15 residues.